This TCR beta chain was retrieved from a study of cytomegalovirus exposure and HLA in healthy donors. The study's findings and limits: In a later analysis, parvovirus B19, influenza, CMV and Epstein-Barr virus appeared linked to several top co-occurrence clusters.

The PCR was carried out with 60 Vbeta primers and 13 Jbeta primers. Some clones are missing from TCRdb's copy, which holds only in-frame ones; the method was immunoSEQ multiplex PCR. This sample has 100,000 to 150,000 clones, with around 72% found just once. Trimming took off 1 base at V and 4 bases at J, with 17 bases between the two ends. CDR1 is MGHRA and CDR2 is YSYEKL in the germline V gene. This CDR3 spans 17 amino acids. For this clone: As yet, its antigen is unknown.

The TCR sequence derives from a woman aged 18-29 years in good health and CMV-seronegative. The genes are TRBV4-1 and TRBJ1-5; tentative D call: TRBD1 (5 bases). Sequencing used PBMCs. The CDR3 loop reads CASSQVGGSKGNQPQHF. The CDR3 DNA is TGCGCCAGCAGCCAAGTAGGCGGCTCTAAGGGGAATCAGCCCCAGCATTTT.